These 2 T cell receptor beta chains came from one sample sequenced in a study of cytomegalovirus exposure and HLA in healthy donors. The PCR contained 60 Vbeta and 13 Jbeta primers. Libraries were prepared by immunoSEQ multiplex PCR; TCRdb keeps only in-frame clonotypes and omits some of them. Of 150,000 to 160,000 clones listed, over 75% are singletons. Material for sequencing was PBMCs. The receptors originated from a woman aged 40 to 55 in good health and CMV-seropositive.

The chain recombines TRBV9 with TRBJ2-1; TRBD2 matches at 7 bases. The germline V gene encodes CDR1 SGDLS and CDR2 YYNGEE. J was trimmed by 3 bases and V by 4 bases; bases with no gene match: 7. This CDR3 has 15 residues. The CDR3 bases are TGTGCCAGCAGCCTCGGACTAGAGCACTACAATGAGCAGTTCTTC. It yields the protein CASSLGLEHYNEQFF.

The rearrangement joins TRBV5-1 to TRBJ2-1, with 10 bases lining up with TRBD1. Per germline, CDR1 SGHRS and CDR2 YFSETQ. There are 15 residues in the CDR3. The J segment lost 6 bases and the V segment lost 7 bases, leaving 10 bases of the junction unmatched. The CDR3 DNA is TGCGCCAGCGGTCCGTCCGGGACAGGGGTCAATGAGCAGTTCTTC. It yields the protein CASGPSGTGVNEQFF.